This TCR beta chain comes out of a study of blood T cell repertoires in COVID-19. Whole-study context: There were acute and convalescent COVID-19 samples, and they came from the United States, Italy and Spain. T cells, B-cell-depleted T cells, or PBMCs supplied cDNA or gDNA.

As processed by the authors: Reference gene primer amplification gave estimated nucleated cell counts. The protocol was immunoSEQ multiplex PCR, while the TCRdb copy is restricted to in-frame clones and leaves out a portion. D and trimming come from the DNA, and the V and J calls and clone size come from that table. The top ten clones hold 2.2% of a sample with under 170,000 clones, more than 80% of them seen once. Trimming left V 4 bases short and J 3 bases short, with 8 bases between. CDR3 size: 12 residues. Germline CDR1 is SGHRS and CDR2 is YFSETQ. The receptor's source is a man in his sixties or seventies with acute or convalescent COVID-19. Sequenced material: peripheral blood. The V and J genes are TRBV5-1 and TRBJ2-7; weak D call: TRBD1 (5 bases). The CDR3 here is CASSQDSYEQYF. The CDR3 bases are TGCGCCAGCAGCCAAGACAGCTACGAGCAGTACTTC.